This is a list of T cell receptor beta chains from one sample in a study of T-cell reconstitution after alpha-beta-depleted transplantation in children. TCRdb itself ran the PCR reads through MiXCR, one entry per CDR3 protein. The table lists some 500,000 distinct CDR3 sequences, approximately 20% of them singletons, with around 3.3% in the top ten. The sample in question was PBMCs from the stem cell graft donor, obtained from the stem cell graft. These receptors originate from a human donor who donated a stem cell graft to a child with acute lymphoblastic leukemia. CDR3s include the opening cysteine and the closing phenylalanine or tryptophan. A D gene is named only where the DNA matches it firmly. Expanded clones get a size class; other rows say once, few or many, or leave the size out.

v_call	d_call	cdr3_length	j_call	clone_size	cdr3_aa	cdr3_nt
TRBV20-1	.	15	TRBJ2-5	few	CSASTWAGPRKTQYF	TGCAGTGCTAGCACTTGGGCTGGCCCTCGGAAGACCCAGTACTTC
TRBV6-6	.	13	TRBJ1-2	few	CASTTSRGNGYTF	TGTGCCAGCACCACGAGCCGGGGGAATGGCTACACCTTC
TRBV20-1	.	16	TRBJ2-5	few	CSARRPGVSPGETQYF	TGCAGTGCTAGAAGGCCAGGGGTATCCCCCGGAGAGACCCAGTACTTC
TRBV5-1	TRBD1	18	TRBJ1-3	.	CASTNSPVGQAPGNTIYF	TGCGCCAGCACCAATTCGCCGGTAGGACAGGCCCCTGGAAACACCATATATTTT
TRBV6-1	.	14	TRBJ1-2	.	CASRRSEAASGYTF	TGTGCCAGCCGTCGATCGGAGGCGGCGTCGGGCTACACCTTC
TRBV7-2	TRBD2	16	TRBJ2-2	.	CASSLAGRAETGELFF	TGTGCCAGCAGCTTAGCCGGGAGGGCCGAGACCGGGGAGCTGTTTTTT
TRBV12-3/TRBV12-4	TRBD1	13	TRBJ1-2	few	CASRFDRDYGYTF	TGTGCCAGCAGGTTCGACAGGGACTATGGCTACACCTTC
TRBV11-2	.	18	TRBJ2-2	once	CASSFRGQAGANTGELFF	TGTGCCAGCAGCTTTCGTGGGCAGGCAGGCGCGAACACCGGGGAGCTGTTTTTT
TRBV5-4	.	14	TRBJ2-1	few	CASSPDYQFREQFF	TGTGCCAGCAGCCCGGACTACCAGTTCAGGGAGCAGTTCTTC
TRBV7-3	.	14	TRBJ1-2	few	CASSLGQESSGYTF	TGTGCCAGCAGCTTAGGGCAGGAGTCGAGCGGCTACACCTTC
TRBV12-3/TRBV12-4	.	13	TRBJ2-7	.	CASSPLNTYEQYF	TGTGCCAGCAGTCCCCTTAATACCTACGAGCAGTACTTC
TRBV7-8	TRBD2	18	TRBJ2-1	.	CASSSAGTSGSSYNEQFF	TGTGCCAGCAGCTCAGCGGGGACTAGCGGTAGCTCCTACAATGAGCAGTTCTTC
TRBV6-4	.	13	TRBJ2-5	.	CASSETRGETQYF	TGTGCCAGCAGTGAGACTAGGGGAGAGACCCAGTACTTC
TRBV5-1	TRBD1	18	TRBJ1-6	.	CASSLEVEGDSYNSPLHF	TGCGCCAGCAGCTTGGAGGTGGAGGGGGACAGCTATAATTCACCCCTCCACTTT
TRBV7-2	.	14	TRBJ2-7	few	CASSTQEGSYEQYF	TGTGCCAGCAGCACGCAGGAGGGGAGCTACGAGCAGTACTTC
TRBV12-3/TRBV12-4	.	15	TRBJ2-1	.	CASSPGVYEAYAQFF	TGTGCCAGCAGTCCAGGGGTTTACGAGGCCTATGCGCAGTTCTTC
TRBV29-1	.	13	TRBJ2-1	few	CSVELASYNEQFF	TGCAGCGTTGAATTGGCATCCTACAATGAGCAGTTCTTC
TRBV20-1	TRBD2	17	TRBJ2-5	few	CSAREMVAGGPGETQYF	TGCAGTGCTAGAGAAATGGTAGCGGGAGGGCCGGGAGAGACCCAGTACTTC
TRBV30	TRBD2	18	TRBJ2-1	.	CAWSGTSGRTRYYNEQFF	TGTGCCTGGAGTGGGACTAGCGGGAGGACACGATACTACAATGAGCAGTTCTTC
TRBV7-6	.	11	TRBJ2-5	few	CASRRGETQYF	TGTGCCAGCAGGAGGGGAGAGACCCAGTACTTC
TRBV10-3	.	14	TRBJ1-6	.	CAISELGRNSPLHF	TGTGCCATCAGTGAACTGGGGCGGAATTCACCCCTCCACTTT
TRBV29-1	TRBD1	13	TRBJ2-3	.	CSVDGQGQDTQYF	TGCAGCGTTGACGGACAGGGGCAAGATACGCAGTATTTT
TRBV7-2	.	15	TRBJ2-2	many	CASSLVLANTGELFF	TGTGCCAGCAGCTTAGTTCTAGCGAACACCGGGGAGCTGTTTTTT
TRBV4-2	TRBD2	14	TRBJ2-7	few	CASSQERGTYEQYF	TGTGCCAGCAGCCAGGAGCGGGGAACCTACGAGCAGTACTTC
TRBV3-1	TRBD2	20	TRBJ2-1	.	CASSQDPVRVGVAGLNEQFF	TGTGCCAGCAGCCAAGATCCGGTTCGGGTCGGGGTAGCGGGTCTCAATGAGCAGTTCTTC
TRBV11-1	.	14	TRBJ2-2	once	CASSVSLNTGELFF	TGTGCCAGCAGCGTCTCCTTGAACACCGGGGAGCTGTTTTTT
TRBV28	TRBD2	15	TRBJ2-7	few	CASSLTRGSSYEQYF	TGTGCCAGCAGTTTGACGCGGGGGAGCTCCTACGAGCAGTACTTC
TRBV20-1	TRBD2	12	TRBJ2-7	.	CSAQRDSYEQYF	TGCAGTGCCCAGCGGGACTCCTACGAGCAGTACTTC
TRBV13	.	16	TRBJ2-4	few	CASSLRPPTAKNIQYF	TGTGCCAGCAGCTTAAGGCCTCCGACAGCCAAAAACATTCAGTACTTC
TRBV14	.	18	TRBJ2-3	.	CASSQWTPNVDSTDTQYF	TGTGCCAGCAGCCAGTGGACACCTAACGTCGATAGCACAGATACGCAGTATTTT
TRBV5-5	.	16	TRBJ2-2	.	CASSLENAGPTGELFF	TGTGCCAGCAGCTTGGAAAATGCAGGGCCCACCGGGGAGCTGTTTTTT
TRBV27	TRBD1	15	TRBJ2-7	once	CASSLLGTGRYEQYF	TGTGCCAGCAGTTTACTCGGGACAGGTCGATACGAGCAGTACTTC
TRBV12-3/TRBV12-4	.	15	TRBJ2-7	.	CASSFGEGAGKEQYF	TGTGCCAGCAGTTTCGGTGAAGGGGCAGGTAAAGAGCAGTACTTC
TRBV20-1	.	16	TRBJ2-5	.	CSARASGRGMIETQYF	TGCAGTGCTAGAGCCTCAGGGCGGGGCATGATAGAGACCCAGTACTTC
TRBV5-1	TRBD2	17	TRBJ2-1	few	CASSLGWLAGPYNEQFF	TGCGCCAGCAGCCTTGGGTGGTTAGCGGGACCCTACAATGAGCAGTTCTTC
TRBV5-8	TRBD1	13	TRBJ1-2	.	CASSPTGVYGYTF	TGTGCCAGCAGCCCGACAGGGGTGTATGGCTACACCTTC
TRBV30	.	14	TRBJ2-3	few	CAWTGTASTDTQYF	TGTGCCTGGACGGGGACGGCAAGCACAGATACGCAGTATTTT
TRBV5-1	.	14	TRBJ1-1	few	CASSLEQGGAEAFF	TGCGCCAGCAGCTTGGAACAGGGAGGCGCTGAAGCTTTCTTT
TRBV7-2	.	14	TRBJ1-2	few	CASSSLRDKNGYTF	TGTGCCAGCAGCTCGCTCCGGGACAAGAATGGCTACACCTTC
TRBV5-1	TRBD2	15	TRBJ2-7	.	CASSPTAGASYEQYF	TGCGCCAGCAGCCCCACAGCGGGAGCTTCCTACGAGCAGTACTTC
TRBV5-6	TRBD1	21	TRBJ2-6	few	CASSLLTFGTGGGGGANVLTF	TGTGCCAGCAGCTTGCTGACGTTCGGGACAGGGGGCGGCGGTGGGGCCAACGTCCTGACTTTC
TRBV28	.	16	TRBJ2-1	few	CASSLLAKGSYNEQFF	TGTGCCAGCAGTTTACTAGCGAAGGGATCCTACAATGAGCAGTTCTTC
TRBV29-1	TRBD2	13	TRBJ2-4	few	CSVRLGGVGIQYF	TGCAGCGTTCGATTGGGAGGGGTTGGCATTCAGTACTTC
TRBV7-9	TRBD2	13	TRBJ2-7	.	CASSLGGGFEQYF	TGTGCCAGCAGCTTGGGCGGGGGATTCGAGCAGTACTTC
TRBV19	.	12	TRBJ2-5	.	CASSTGQETQYF	TGTGCCAGTAGTACCGGGCAAGAGACCCAGTACTTC
TRBV28	TRBD2	17	TRBJ2-2	.	CASSSSLSGRTTGELFF	TGTGCCAGCAGTTCCTCCTTGAGCGGGAGAACCACCGGGGAGCTGTTTTTT
TRBV7-8	.	11	TRBJ2-7	.	CASSFYNEQYF	TGTGCCAGCAGCTTTTATAACGAGCAGTACTTC
TRBV5-1	.	13	TRBJ2-1	many	CASSLAGDNEQFF	TGCGCCAGCAGCTTGGCCGGCGACAATGAGCAGTTCTTC
TRBV5-1	TRBD1	12	TRBJ2-7	.	CASRDRDYEQYF	TGCGCCAGCAGGGACAGGGACTACGAGCAGTACTTC
TRBV4-1	.	16	TRBJ1-3	.	CASSQVSSSSGNTIYF	TGCGCCAGCAGCCAAGTCAGTTCTAGCTCTGGAAACACCATATATTTT
TRBV7-9	.	16	TRBJ1-5	few	CASSLVGSESNQPQHF	TGTGCCAGCAGCTTAGTCGGCAGTGAAAGCAATCAGCCCCAGCATTTT
TRBV2	TRBD1	14	TRBJ2-7	many	CASTRTGLIYEQYF	TGTGCCAGCACCAGGACAGGGCTAATCTACGAGCAGTACTTC
TRBV7-6	.	13	TRBJ2-7	many	CASSPLMSYEQYF	TGTGCCAGCAGCCCGTTGATGTCCTACGAGCAGTACTTC
TRBV12-3/TRBV12-4	.	15	TRBJ1-2	.	CASSLLFLGNYGYTF	TGTGCCAGCAGTTTACTCTTTTTGGGTAACTATGGCTACACCTTC
TRBV18	.	16	TRBJ2-2	.	CASSPYSDWNTGELFF	TGTGCCAGCTCGCCCTACTCGGACTGGAACACCGGGGAGCTGTTTTTT
TRBV6-1	.	14	TRBJ1-1	few	CASSPGNRNTEAFF	TGTGCCAGCAGTCCCGGTAATAGGAACACTGAAGCTTTCTTT
TRBV12-3/TRBV12-4	TRBD2	16	TRBJ2-7	.	CASRKRLAGGPYEQYF	TGTGCCAGCAGGAAAAGACTAGCGGGAGGGCCTTACGAGCAGTACTTC